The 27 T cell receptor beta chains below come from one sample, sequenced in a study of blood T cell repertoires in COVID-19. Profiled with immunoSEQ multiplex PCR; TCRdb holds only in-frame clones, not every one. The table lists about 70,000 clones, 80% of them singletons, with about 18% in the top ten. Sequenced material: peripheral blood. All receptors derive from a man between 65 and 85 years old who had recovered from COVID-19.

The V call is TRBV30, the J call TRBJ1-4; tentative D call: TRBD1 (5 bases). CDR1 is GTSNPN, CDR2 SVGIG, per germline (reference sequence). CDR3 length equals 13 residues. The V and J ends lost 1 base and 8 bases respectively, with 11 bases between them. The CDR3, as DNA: TGTGCCTGGAGTGAGGGGCTTAGGGAAAAACTGTTTTTT. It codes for CAWSEGLREKLFF.

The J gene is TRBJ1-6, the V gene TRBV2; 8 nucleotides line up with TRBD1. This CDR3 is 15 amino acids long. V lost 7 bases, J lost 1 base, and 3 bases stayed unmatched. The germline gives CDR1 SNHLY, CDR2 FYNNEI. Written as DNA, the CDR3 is TGTGCCAGCACCCGGACAGGGTCCTATAATTCACCCCTCCACTTT. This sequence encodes CASTRTGSYNSPLHF.

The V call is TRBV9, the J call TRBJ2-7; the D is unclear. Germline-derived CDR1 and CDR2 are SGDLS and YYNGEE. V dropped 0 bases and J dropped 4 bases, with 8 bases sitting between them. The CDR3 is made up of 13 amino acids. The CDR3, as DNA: TGTGCCAGCAGCGTAGGATCAGTTTACGAGCAGTACTTC. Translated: CASSVGSVYEQYF.

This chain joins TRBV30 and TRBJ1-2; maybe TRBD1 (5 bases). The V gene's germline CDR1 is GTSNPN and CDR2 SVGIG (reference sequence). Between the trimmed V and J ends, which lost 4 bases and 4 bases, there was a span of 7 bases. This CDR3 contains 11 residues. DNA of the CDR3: TGTGCCTGGACTCAGGGCTATGGCTACACCTTC. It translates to CAWTQGYGYTF.

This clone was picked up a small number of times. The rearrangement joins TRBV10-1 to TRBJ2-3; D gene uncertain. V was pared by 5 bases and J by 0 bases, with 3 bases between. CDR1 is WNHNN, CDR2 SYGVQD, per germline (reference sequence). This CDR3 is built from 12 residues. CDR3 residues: CASSYSTDTQYF. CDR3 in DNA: TGCGCCAGCAGTTATAGCACAGATACGCAGTATTTT.

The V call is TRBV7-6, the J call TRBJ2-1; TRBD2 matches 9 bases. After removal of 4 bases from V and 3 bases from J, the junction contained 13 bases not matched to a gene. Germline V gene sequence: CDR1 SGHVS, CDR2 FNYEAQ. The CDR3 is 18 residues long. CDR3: CASSSTTSGPNDYNEQFF. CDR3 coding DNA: TGTGCCAGCAGCTCCACGACTAGCGGACCTAATGACTACAATGAGCAGTTCTTC. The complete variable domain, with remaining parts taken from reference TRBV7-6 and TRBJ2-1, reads GAGVSQSPRYKVTKRGQDVALRCDPISGHVSLYWYRQALGQGPEFLTYFNYEAQQDKSGLPNDRFSAERPEGSISTLTIQRTEQRDSAMYRCASSSTTSGPNDYNEQFFGPGTRLTVL.

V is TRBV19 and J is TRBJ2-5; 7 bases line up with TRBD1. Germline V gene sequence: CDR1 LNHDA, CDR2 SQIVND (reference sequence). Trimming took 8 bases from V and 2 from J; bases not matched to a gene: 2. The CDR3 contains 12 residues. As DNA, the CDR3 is TGTGCCAGTTCGGACAGGCAAGAGACCCAGTACTTC. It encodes CASSDRQETQYF.

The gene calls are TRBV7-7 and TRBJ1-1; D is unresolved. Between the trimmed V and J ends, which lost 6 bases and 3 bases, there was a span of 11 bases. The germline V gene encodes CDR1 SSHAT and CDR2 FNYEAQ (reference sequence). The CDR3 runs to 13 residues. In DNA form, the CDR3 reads TGTGCCAGCAGTCTCCGGTCCGACACTGAAGCTTTCTTT. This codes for CASSLRSDTEAFF.

Here the CDR3 reads CASSSPQTSGSHEQYF. For the CDR3, the DNA is TGTGCCAGCAGTTCCCCCCAGACTAGCGGGAGCCACGAGCAGTACTTC. The J gene is TRBJ2-7, the V gene TRBV28; 12 nucleotides line up with TRBD2. The CDR3 loop spans 16 amino acids. Per the germline V gene, CDR1 is MDHEN and CDR2 is SYDVKM. With V trimmed by 4 bases and J by 5 bases, 9 bases remained unmatched.

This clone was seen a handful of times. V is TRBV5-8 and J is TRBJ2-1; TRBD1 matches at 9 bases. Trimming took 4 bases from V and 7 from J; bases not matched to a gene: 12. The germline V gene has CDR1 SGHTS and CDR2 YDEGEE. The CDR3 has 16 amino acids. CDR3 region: CASSSRDRGSGNEQFF. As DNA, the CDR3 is TGTGCCAGCAGCAGCCGCGACAGGGGGAGTGGGAATGAGCAGTTCTTC.

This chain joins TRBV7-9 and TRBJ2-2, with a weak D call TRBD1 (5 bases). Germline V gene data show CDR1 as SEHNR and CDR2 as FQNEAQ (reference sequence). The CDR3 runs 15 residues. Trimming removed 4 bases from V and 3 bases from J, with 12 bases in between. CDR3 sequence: CASSYTFRDTGELFF. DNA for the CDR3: TGTGCCAGCAGCTATACCTTCAGGGACACCGGGGAGCTGTTTTTT.

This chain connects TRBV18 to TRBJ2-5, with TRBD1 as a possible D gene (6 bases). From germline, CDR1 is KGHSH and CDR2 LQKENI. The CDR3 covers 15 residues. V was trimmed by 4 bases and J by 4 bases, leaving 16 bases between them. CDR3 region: CASSHEQGFRETQYF. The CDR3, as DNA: TGTGCCAGCTCACACGAACAGGGTTTTCGAGAGACCCAGTACTTC.

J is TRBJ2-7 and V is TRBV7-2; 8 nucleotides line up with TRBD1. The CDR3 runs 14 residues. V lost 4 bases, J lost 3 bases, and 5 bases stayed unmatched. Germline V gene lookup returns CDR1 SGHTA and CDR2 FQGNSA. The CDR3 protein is CASSSDRGFYEQYF. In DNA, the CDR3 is TGTGCCAGCAGCTCTGACAGGGGCTTCTACGAGCAGTACTTC. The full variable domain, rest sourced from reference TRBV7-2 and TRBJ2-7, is GAGVSQSPSNKVTEKGKDVELRCDPISGHTALYWYRQSLGQGLEFLIYFQGNSAPDKSGLPSDRFSAERTGGSVSTLTIQRTQQEDSAVYLCASSSDRGFYEQYFGPGTRLTVT.

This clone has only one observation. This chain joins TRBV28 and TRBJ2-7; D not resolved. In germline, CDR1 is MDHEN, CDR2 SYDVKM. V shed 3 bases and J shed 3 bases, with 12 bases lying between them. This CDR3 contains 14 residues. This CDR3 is CASSLVVEFYEQYF. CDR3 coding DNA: TGTGCCAGCAGTTTGGTAGTAGAGTTCTACGAGCAGTACTTC.

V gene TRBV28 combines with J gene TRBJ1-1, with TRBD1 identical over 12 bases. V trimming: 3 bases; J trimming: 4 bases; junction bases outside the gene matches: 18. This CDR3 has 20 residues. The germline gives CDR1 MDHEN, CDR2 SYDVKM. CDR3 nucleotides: TGTGCCAGCAGTTTCCCCGGTTGGGACAGGGGGCTCGGGAGGCGCACTGAAGCTTTCTTT. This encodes CASSFPGWDRGLGRRTEAFF.

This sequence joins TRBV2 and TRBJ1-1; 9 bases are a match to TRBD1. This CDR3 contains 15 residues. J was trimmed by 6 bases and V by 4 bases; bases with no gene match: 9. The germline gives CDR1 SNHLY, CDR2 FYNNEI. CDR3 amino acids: CASSAGQGRTAEAFF. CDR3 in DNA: TGTGCCAGCAGTGCTGGACAGGGGAGGACGGCTGAAGCTTTCTTT.

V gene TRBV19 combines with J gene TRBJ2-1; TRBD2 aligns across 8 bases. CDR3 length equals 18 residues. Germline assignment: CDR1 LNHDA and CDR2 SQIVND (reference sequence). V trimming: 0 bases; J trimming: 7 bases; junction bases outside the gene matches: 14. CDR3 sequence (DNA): TGTGCCAGTAGTATAGAGGCGAACCGGGGGGGCCTAGGGAATGAGCAGTTCTTC. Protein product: CASSIEANRGGLGNEQFF.

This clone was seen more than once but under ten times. The CDR3 protein is CASSLPPGRYF. CDR3 DNA sequence: TGTGCCAGCAGTTTACCCCCAGGAAGGTACTTC. The rearrangement links TRBV28 to TRBJ2-7; D gene uncertain. Trimming took 2 bases from V and 12 from J, leaving 11 bases between them. The germline V gene encodes CDR1 MDHEN and CDR2 SYDVKM. The CDR3 loop spans 11 amino acids. The entire variable domain, with the rest obtained from reference TRBV28 and TRBJ2-7, is as follows: DVKVTQSSRYLVKRTGEKVFLECVQDMDHENMFWYRQDPGLGLRLIYFSYDVKMKEKGDIPEGYSVSREKKERFSLILESASTNQTSMYLCASSLPPGRYFGPGTRLTVT.

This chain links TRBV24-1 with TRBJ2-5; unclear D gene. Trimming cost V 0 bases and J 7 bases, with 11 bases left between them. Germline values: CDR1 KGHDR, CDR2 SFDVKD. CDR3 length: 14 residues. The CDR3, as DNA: TGTGCCACCAGTGATTTGGAGGAATTGGGGACCCAGTACTTC. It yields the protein CATSDLEELGTQYF.

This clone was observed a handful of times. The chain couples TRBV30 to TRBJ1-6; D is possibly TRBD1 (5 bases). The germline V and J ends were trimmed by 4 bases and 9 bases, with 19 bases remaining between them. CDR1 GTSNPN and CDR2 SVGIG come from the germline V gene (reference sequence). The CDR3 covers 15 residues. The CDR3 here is CAWKLLGQAGSPLHF. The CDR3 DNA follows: TGTGCCTGGAAACTGCTGGGGCAAGCAGGTTCACCCCTCCACTTT. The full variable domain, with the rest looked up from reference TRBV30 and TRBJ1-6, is SQTIHQWPATLVQPVGSPLSLECTVEGTSNPNLYWYRQAAGRGLQLLFYSVGIGQISSEVPQNLSASRPQDRQFILSSKKLLLSDSGFYLCAWKLLGQAGSPLHFGNGTRLTVT.

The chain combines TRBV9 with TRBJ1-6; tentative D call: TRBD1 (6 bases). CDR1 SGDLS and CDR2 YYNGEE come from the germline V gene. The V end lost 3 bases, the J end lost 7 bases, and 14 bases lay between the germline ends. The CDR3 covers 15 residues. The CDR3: CASSEGGGTNSPLHF. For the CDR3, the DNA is TGTGCCAGCAGCGAGGGGGGAGGGACAAATTCACCCCTCCACTTT.

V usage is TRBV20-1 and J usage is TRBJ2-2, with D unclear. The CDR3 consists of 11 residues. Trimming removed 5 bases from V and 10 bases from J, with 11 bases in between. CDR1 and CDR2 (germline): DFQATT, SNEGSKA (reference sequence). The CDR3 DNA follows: TGCAGTGCTGGCAGGCTAATGGAGCTGTTTTTT. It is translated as CSAGRLMELFF.

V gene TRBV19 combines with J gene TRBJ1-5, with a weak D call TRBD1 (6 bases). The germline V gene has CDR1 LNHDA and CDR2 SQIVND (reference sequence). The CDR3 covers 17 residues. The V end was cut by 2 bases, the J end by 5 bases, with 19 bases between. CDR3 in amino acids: CASSIRARDTPYQPQHF. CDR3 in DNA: TGTGCCAGTAGTATAAGGGCCCGGGACACGCCGTATCAGCCCCAGCATTTT.

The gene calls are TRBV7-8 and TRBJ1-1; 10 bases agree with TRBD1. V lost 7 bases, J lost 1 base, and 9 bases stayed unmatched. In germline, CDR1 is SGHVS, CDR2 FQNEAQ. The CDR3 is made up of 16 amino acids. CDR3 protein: CASNQLGQGRNTEAFF. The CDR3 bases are TGTGCCAGCAACCAATTGGGACAGGGGAGGAACACTGAAGCTTTCTTT.

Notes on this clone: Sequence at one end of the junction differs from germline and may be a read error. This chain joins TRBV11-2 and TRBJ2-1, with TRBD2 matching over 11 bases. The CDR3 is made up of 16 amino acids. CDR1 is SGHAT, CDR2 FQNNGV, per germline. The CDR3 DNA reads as TGTGCCAGCAGCATAGACCGGACTAGCGGGCGGCATGAGCAGTTCTTC. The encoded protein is CASSIDRTSGRHEQFF.

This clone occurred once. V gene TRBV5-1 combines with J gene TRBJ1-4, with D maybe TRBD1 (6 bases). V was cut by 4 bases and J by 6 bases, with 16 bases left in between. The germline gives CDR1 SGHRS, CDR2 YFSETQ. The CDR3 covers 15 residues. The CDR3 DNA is TGCGCCAGCAGCCTCACGGGGGGCGTCGATGAAAAACTGTTTTTT. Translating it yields CASSLTGGVDEKLFF.

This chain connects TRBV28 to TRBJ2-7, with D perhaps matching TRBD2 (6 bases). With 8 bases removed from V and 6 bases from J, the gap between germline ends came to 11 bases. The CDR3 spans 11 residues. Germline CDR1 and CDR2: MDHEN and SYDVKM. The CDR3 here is CASASGGEQYF. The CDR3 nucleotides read TGTGCCAGCGCGTCCGGGGGCGAGCAGTACTTC.